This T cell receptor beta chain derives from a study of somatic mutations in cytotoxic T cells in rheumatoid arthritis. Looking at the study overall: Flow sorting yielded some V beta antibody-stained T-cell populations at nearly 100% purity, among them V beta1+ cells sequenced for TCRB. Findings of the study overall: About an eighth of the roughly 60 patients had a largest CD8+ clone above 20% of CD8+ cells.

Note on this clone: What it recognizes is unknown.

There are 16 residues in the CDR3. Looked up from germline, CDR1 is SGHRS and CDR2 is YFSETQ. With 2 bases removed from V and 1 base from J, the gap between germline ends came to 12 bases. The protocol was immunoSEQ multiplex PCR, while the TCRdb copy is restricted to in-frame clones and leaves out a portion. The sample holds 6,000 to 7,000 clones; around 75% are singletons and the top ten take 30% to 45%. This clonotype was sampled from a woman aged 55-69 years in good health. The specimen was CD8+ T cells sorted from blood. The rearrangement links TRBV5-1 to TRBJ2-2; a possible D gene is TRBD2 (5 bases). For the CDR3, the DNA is TGCGCCAGCAGCTTTAGGAGCGGATGGAACACCGGGGAGCTGTTTTTT. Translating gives CASSFRSGWNTGELFF.